This T cell receptor beta chain was captured in a study of CD8 T cells in ankylosing spondylitis. TCRdb itself ran the 5' RACE reads through MiXCR, one entry per CDR3 protein. The sample has around 130,000 distinct CDR3 sequences; approximately 17% are singletons. Study outcomes and limitations: What appeared characteristic of ankylosing spondylitis blood was a TCR beta motif of several highly homologous variants.

The CDR3 contains 13 residues. Germline V lookup: CDR1 SGDLS, CDR2 YYNGEE. The V gene lost 5 bases and the J gene lost 1 base, with 7 bases spanning the gap. This clonotype was recorded a few times. What it recognizes is unknown. The source material was blood, either unsorted or a sorted T cell fraction (not recorded which). The sequence was collected from a male donor with ankylosing spondylitis. The chain uses TRBV9 and TRBJ1-3; no clear D. Here the CDR3 DNA reads TGTGCCAGCAGACCCCCTTCTGGAAACACCATATATTTT. It yields the protein CASRPPSGNTIYF.